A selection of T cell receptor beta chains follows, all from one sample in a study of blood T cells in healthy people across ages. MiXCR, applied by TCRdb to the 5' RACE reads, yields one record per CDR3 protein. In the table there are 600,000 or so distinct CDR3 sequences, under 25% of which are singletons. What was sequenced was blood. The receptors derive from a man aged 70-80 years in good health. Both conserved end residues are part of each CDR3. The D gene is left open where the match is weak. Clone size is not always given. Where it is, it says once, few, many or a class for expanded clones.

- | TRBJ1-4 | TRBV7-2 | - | TGTGCCAGCAGCTTAGGGGCGCTTGAAAAACTGTTTTTT | CASSLGALEKLFF
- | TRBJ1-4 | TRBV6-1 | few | TGTGCCAGCAGGCAATATTTTGTAGAGAGTCAGGAAAAACTGTTTTTT | CASRQYFVESQEKLFF
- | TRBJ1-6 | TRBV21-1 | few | TGTGCCAGCATTACGGACAGGGCTAATTCACCCCTCCACTTT | CASITDRANSPLHF
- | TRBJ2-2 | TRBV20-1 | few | TGCAGTGCTAGAGACAGGGAGAAGGCCGGGGAGCTGTTTTTT | CSARDREKAGELFF
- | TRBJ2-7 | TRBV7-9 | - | TGTGCCGGCAGCCCCGGAGTCAACGAGCAGTACTTC | CAGSPGVNEQYF
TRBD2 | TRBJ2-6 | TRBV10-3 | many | TGTGCCATCAGTGACCCGCTACTAGCGGGAGAAACGGGGGCCAACGTCCTGACTTTC | CAISDPLLAGETGANVLTF
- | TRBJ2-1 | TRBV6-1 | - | TGTGCCAGCAGTGACGCGCGGAGGGGGCCCTACAATGAGCAGTTCTTC | CASSDARRGPYNEQFF
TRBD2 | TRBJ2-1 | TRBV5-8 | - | TGTGCCAGCAGCTTAACAGCGGGACCGAGCTCCTACAATGAGCAGTTCTTC | CASSLTAGPSSYNEQFF
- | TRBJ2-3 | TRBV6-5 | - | TGTGCCAGCAGCTTCTCACTACAGGGTCCAGATACGCAGTATTTT | CASSFSLQGPDTQYF
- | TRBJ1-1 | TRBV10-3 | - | TGTGCCATCAGCGTGAACACTGAAGCTTTCTTT | CAISVNTEAFF
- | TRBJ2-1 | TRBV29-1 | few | TGCAGCGTTGAAGTGGCGGGGCAGTTCTTC | CSVEVAGQFF
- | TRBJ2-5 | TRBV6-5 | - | TGTGCCAGCAGTTACCTTATTCACAGGGTCCAAGAGACCCAGTACTTC | CASSYLIHRVQETQYF
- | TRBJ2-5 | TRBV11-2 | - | TGTGCCAGCAGCCCCACCGAGGTGGTGGAGACCCAGTACTTC | CASSPTEVVETQYF
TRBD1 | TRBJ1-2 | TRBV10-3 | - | TGTGCCATCAGTGAGGACAGGGGTTATGGCTACACCTTC | CAISEDRGYGYTF
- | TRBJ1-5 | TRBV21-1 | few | TGTGCCAGCAGCAAAAAGCAAGTAGGACAGGTCACTCGGGGCGATCAGCCCCAGCATTTT | CASSKKQVGQVTRGDQPQHF
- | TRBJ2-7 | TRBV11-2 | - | TGTGCCAGCAGCTTATTGTCAGGTCCCTACGGGCAGTACTTC | CASSLLSGPYGQYF
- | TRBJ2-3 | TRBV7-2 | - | TGTGCCAGCAGCCCCCGGGGCCCAGGCACAGATACGCAGTATTTT | CASSPRGPGTDTQYF
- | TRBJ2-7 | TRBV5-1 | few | TGCGCCAGCAGCGGCCGGGGCGGATCAGACGAGCAGTACTTC | CASSGRGGSDEQYF
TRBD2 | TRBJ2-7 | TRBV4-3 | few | TGCGCCAGCAGCCAAGCCCTCAGGACTAGCGCCAACGAGCAGTACTTC | CASSQALRTSANEQYF
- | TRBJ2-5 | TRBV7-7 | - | TGTGCTAGCAGCTTAGAAGAGACAGTTCAAGAGACCCAGTACTTC | CASSLEETVQETQYF
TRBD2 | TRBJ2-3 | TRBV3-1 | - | TGTGCCAGCAGCCAAGATACGGGGGGTACGCAGTATTTT | CASSQDTGGTQYF
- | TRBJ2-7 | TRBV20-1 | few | TGCAGTGCTACATTGGGGGTTGGAGGGGGCACATACGAGCAGTACTTC | CSATLGVGGGTYEQYF
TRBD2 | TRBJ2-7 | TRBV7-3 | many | TGTGCCAGCAGCCTCCAGGGAGGGGCCTACGAGCAGTACTTC | CASSLQGGAYEQYF
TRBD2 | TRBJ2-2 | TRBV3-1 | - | TGTGCCAGCAGCCAAGGAGGCACTAGCGCGAACACCGGGGAGCTGTTTTTT | CASSQGGTSANTGELFF
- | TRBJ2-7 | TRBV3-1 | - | TGTGCCGGCAGCCAAGACGTGGTCCCCTCCTGCGAGCAGTACTTC | CAGSQDVVPSCEQYF
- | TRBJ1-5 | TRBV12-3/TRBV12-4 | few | TGTGCCAGCAGTTCGGATCAGCCCCAGCATTTT | CASSSDQPQHF
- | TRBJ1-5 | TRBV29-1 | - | TGCAGCGTTTCGACTGGTAGCAATCAGCCCCAGCATTTT | CSVSTGSNQPQHF
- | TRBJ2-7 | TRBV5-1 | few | TGCGCCAGCAGCTTGGACGGCAACCGCTACGAGCAGTACTTC | CASSLDGNRYEQYF
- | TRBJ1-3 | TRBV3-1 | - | TGTGCCAGCAGCCATATAAGCGGGACAAGAGGAAACACCATATATTTT | CASSHISGTRGNTIYF
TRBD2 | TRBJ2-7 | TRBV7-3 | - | TGTGCCAGCAGCAAAGAGGGACTAGGATCCTACGAGCAGTACTTC | CASSKEGLGSYEQYF